In its sample, the clone carrying this T cell receptor beta chain was seen a few times. Its antigen remains unknown. The sample originates from a study of blood T cell dynamics during melanoma immunotherapy. Documented time point: pre-treatment baseline. Method: immunoSEQ multiplex PCR; TCRdb's copy keeps in-frame clones and lacks some. The sample records over 4,500 clones, 85% to 90% being singletons. CDR1 SQVTM and CDR2 ANQGSEA come from the germline V gene. The ends were cut back, 2 bases at V and 2 bases at J, with 9 bases in the middle. The CDR3 is 14 amino acids. Points from the study as a whole: Disease-control patients' PBMC repertoires became either more clonal or more diverse at W3.

The TCR originated in a human donor with melanoma. V and J are TRBV29-1 and TRBJ2-2; D may be TRBD2 (6 bases). The sample was blood, taken from a patient treated with checkpoint blockade. CDR3 nucleotides: TGCAGCGTTGAAATAGGACTAAACACCGGGGAGCTGTTTTTT. It encodes CSVEIGLNTGELFF.